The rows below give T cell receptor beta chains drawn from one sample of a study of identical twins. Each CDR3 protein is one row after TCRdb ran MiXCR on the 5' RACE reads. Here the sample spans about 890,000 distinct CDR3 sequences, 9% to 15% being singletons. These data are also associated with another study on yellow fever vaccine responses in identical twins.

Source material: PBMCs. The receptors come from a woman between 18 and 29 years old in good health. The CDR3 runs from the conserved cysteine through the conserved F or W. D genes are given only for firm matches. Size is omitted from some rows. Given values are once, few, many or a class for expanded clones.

CDR3: CASSTYTPNIQYF
DNA: TGCGCCAGCAGCACCTACACACCAAACATTCAGTACTTC
V: TRBV5-1
size: many
J: TRBJ2-4
D: .

CDR3: CASSLMSSVNEQFF
DNA: TGTGCCAGCAGCTTAATGAGTTCGGTGAATGAGCAGTTCTTC
V: TRBV11-2
size: .
J: TRBJ2-1
D: .

CDR3: CASSYDVDRAGEQFF
DNA: TGTGCCAGCAGCTATGACGTAGACAGGGCGGGTGAGCAGTTCTTC
V: TRBV7-6
size: .
J: TRBJ2-1
D: TRBD1

CDR3: CASRSGGAGSYNEQFF
DNA: TGCGCCAGCAGATCAGGGGGCGCGGGCTCCTACAATGAGCAGTTCTTC
V: TRBV5-1
size: many
J: TRBJ2-1
D: TRBD1

CDR3: CASSPGGQPNYGYTF
DNA: TGCGCCAGCAGCCCGGGGGGACAGCCCAACTATGGCTACACCTTC
V: TRBV5-1
size: few
J: TRBJ1-2
D: TRBD1

CDR3: CASSTGTDTGELFF
DNA: TGTGCCAGCTCTACCGGGACAGACACCGGGGAGCTGTTTTTT
V: TRBV6-1
size: .
J: TRBJ2-2
D: TRBD1

CDR3: CASSASGRKQETQYF
DNA: TGTGCCAGCAGTGCCTCCGGACGAAAACAAGAGACCCAGTACTTC
V: TRBV25-1
size: once
J: TRBJ2-5
D: .

CDR3: CATSRDLTGGSEQYF
DNA: TGTGCCACCAGCAGAGATCTTACAGGGGGCAGCGAGCAGTACTTC
V: TRBV15
size: .
J: TRBJ2-7
D: TRBD1

CDR3: CASSRGGEQFF
DNA: TGTGCCAGCAGCCGAGGTGGGGAGCAGTTCTTC
V: TRBV3-1
size: many
J: TRBJ2-1
D: .

CDR3: CASSDPRLAQTYEQYF
DNA: TGCGCCAGCAGCGACCCACGACTAGCGCAGACCTACGAGCAGTACTTC
V: TRBV5-1
size: .
J: TRBJ2-7
D: TRBD2

CDR3: CASSPPTSFGTEAFF
DNA: TGTGCCAGCTCACCACCGACTAGTTTTGGCACTGAAGCTTTCTTT
V: TRBV18
size: .
J: TRBJ1-1
D: .

CDR3: CASSQGAGTTRLYGYTF
DNA: TGTGCCAGCAGTCAAGGCGCCGGGACGACGAGACTTTATGGCTACACCTTC
V: TRBV7-9
size: .
J: TRBJ1-2
D: .

CDR3: CASSGTRSSYEQYF
DNA: TGTGCCAGTTCCGGGACCCGGAGCTCCTACGAGCAGTACTTC
V: TRBV2
size: .
J: TRBJ2-7
D: .

CDR3: CASSQRTNLDTGELFF
DNA: TGTGCCAGCAGCCAACGCACTAACTTGGACACCGGGGAGCTGTTTTTT
V: TRBV4-2
size: few
J: TRBJ2-2
D: .

CDR3: CASSQGGRNSPLHF
DNA: TGCGCCAGCAGCCAGGGGGGGAGGAATTCACCCCTCCACTTT
V: TRBV4-1
size: many
J: TRBJ1-6
D: .

CDR3: CSVSVWVETQYF
DNA: TGCAGCGTTTCAGTTTGGGTTGAGACCCAGTACTTC
V: TRBV29-1
size: .
J: TRBJ2-5
D: .

CDR3: CASSEPGAVGLFF
DNA: TGCGCCAGCAGTGAGCCCGGGGCGGTTGGGCTGTTTTTT
V: TRBV10-1
size: many
J: TRBJ2-2
D: .

CDR3: CASSYVTGGEKLFF
DNA: TGTGCCAGCAGTTACGTTACAGGGGGTGAAAAACTGTTTTTT
V: TRBV6-5
size: .
J: TRBJ1-4
D: TRBD1

CDR3: CSAKPGLAGREQFF
DNA: TGCAGTGCTAAGCCCGGACTAGCTGGGCGTGAGCAGTTCTTC
V: TRBV20-1
size: .
J: TRBJ2-1
D: TRBD2

CDR3: CASSFRTNEQFF
DNA: TGTGCCAGCAGCTTCCGGACCAATGAGCAGTTCTTC
V: TRBV5-5
size: many
J: TRBJ2-1
D: .

CDR3: CASSQGYSLNSPLHF
DNA: TGTGCCAGCAGCCAAGGGTACAGCCTAAATTCACCCCTCCACTTT
V: TRBV3-1
size: few
J: TRBJ1-6
D: .

CDR3: CASGRQSPYNEQFF
DNA: TGTGCCAGCGGCCGACAGTCCCCTTACAATGAGCAGTTCTTC
V: TRBV11-2
size: .
J: TRBJ2-1
D: .

CDR3: CASSGVPREAFF
DNA: TGTGCCAGCAGCGGCGTACCGCGTGAAGCTTTCTTT
V: TRBV5-6
size: .
J: TRBJ1-1
D: .

CDR3: CASSPQAMNTEVFF
DNA: TGTGCCAGCTCACCGCAAGCAATGAACACTGAAGTTTTCTTT
V: TRBV18
size: many
J: TRBJ1-1
D: .